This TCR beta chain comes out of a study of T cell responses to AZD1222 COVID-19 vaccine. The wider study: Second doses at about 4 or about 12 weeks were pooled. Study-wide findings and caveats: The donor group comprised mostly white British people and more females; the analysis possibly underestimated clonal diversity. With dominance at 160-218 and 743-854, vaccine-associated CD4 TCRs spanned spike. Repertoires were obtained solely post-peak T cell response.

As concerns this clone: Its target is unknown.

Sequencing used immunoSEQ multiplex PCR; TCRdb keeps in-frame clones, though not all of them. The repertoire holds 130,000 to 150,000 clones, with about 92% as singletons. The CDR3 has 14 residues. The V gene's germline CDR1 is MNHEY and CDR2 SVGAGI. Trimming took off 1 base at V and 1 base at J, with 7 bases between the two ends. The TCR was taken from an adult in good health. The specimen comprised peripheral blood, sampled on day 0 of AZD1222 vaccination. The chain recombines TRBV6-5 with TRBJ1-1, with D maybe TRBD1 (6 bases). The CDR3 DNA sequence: TGTGCCAGCAGTTACTGGGGACAGAACACTGAAGCTTTCTTT. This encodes CASSYWGQNTEAFF.